Listed below are T cell receptor beta chains from one sample, sequenced in a study of cytomegalovirus exposure and HLA in healthy donors. TCRdb's copy holds only in-frame clones and misses some; the assay was immunoSEQ multiplex PCR. The data hold 90,000 or so clones, with 82% observed a single time. The sample was PBMCs. These receptors came from a man between 25 and 39 years old in good health and CMV-seropositive. The CDR3 runs from the conserved cysteine through the conserved F or W.

TRBV10-1 CASSPFRESSYEQYF
TRBV6-5 CASRLAGAPQNEQFF
TRBV5-1 CASSHGTTHPTDTQYF
TRBV5-6 CASRSHRDRTLGTDTQYF
TRBV5-5 CASSFDPSGRVWEQYF
TRBV10-3 CAISESLTSAYYNEQFF
TRBV18 CASSLRGDSVNTEAFF
TRBV2 CASSRTGYTGELFF
TRBV6-1 CASSVSVTGMNTEAFF
TRBV5-1 CASSSQMGGAGANVLTF
TRBV5-1 CASKEPGQGSTIQYF
TRBV27 CASSLAGQPQHF
TRBV27 CASSLVGGHRNQPQHF
TRBV6-5 CASSSLTGKDNQPQHF
TRBV7-2 CASSPRQGQPQHF
TRBV6-6 CASSPAGGYNEQFF
TRBV6-1 CASRQGAYPEAFF
TRBV27 CASSSWTSGSVDEQFF
TRBV28 CASSVETSGILSYEQYF
TRBV7-9 CASSSPKRGNEKLFF
TRBV7-9 CASSRGTSGSLGEQYF
TRBV19 CASNIGQGSYGYTF
TRBV6-5 CASSPGGASYNEQFF
TRBV5-8 CASSLERGLNTEAFF
TRBV10-3 CATRYTDTQYF
TRBV2 CARRNSAANTGELFF
TRBV11-2 CASSRGGPQVGTQYF
TRBV5-1 CASSLAGSQETQYF
TRBV6-5 CASSYSAGPSNQPQHF
TRBV4-3 CASSHLGLAGEVGELFF
TRBV6-6 CASTSSWTGGNTIYF
TRBV18 CASSPSLAGVSETQYF
TRBV5-1 CASSPALDRGGYTF
TRBV28 CASSFSFRSYNEQFF
TRBV4-1 CARKGKGVTEAFF
TRBV28 CASTRRGAQSYNEQFF
TRBV28 CASSSDSPNYGYTF
TRBV7-8 CASSPGGAGSSYEQYF
TRBV6-6 CASSRTKDSNQPQHF
TRBV5-5 CASSLGPADANTGELFF
TRBV7-2 CASSLQGRQETQYF
TRBV6-1 CASSEDRVPDIQYF
TRBV13 CASNQRGSSNEKLFF
TRBV4-1 CASSQETGTYEQYF
TRBV5-1 CASSLVGGFEKLFF
TRBV2 CASKSTVPNSPLHF
TRBV2 CASRAGGPSPSGANVLTF
TRBV7-2 CASSPRGTGGYEQYF
TRBV15 CATSRDSVPGGEQYF
TRBV10-1 CASSPGTGYEQYF
TRBV18 CASSPPGQGQTNYGYTF
TRBV5-6 CASSRGTGAGELFF
TRBV15 CATNPERGKTNEKLFF
TRBV7-9 CASSSPTEQQNTGELFF
TRBV27 CASSSGDYEQYF